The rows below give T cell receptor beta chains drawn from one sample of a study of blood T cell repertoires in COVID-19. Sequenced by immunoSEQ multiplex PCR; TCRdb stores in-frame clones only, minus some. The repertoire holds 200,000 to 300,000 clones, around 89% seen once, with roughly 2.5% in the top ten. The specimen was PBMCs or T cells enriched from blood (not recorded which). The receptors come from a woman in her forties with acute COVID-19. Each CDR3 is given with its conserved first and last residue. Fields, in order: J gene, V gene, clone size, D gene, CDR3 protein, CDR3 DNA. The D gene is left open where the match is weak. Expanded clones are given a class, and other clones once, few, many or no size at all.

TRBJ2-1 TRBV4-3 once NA CASSQEAGLWNEQFF TGCGCCAGCAGCCAAGAGGCAGGGTTGTGGAATGAGCAGTTCTTC
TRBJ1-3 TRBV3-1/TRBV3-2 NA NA CANIGGAYVSGNTIYF TGTGCCAACATTGGGGGGGCCTATGTCTCTGGAAACACCATATATTTT
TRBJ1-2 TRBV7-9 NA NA CASSLPPSYGYTF TGTGCCAGCAGCTTACCCCCCAGTTATGGCTACACCTTC
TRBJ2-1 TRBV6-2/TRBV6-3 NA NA CASSYDGGRQFF TGTGCCAGCAGTTACGATGGGGGCCGACAGTTCTTC
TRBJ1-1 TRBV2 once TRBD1 CASSLRGSDTEAFF TGTGCCAGCAGTCTCAGGGGGTCCGACACTGAAGCTTTCTTT
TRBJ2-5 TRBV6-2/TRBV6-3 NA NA CASSYAGPLAQYF TGTGCCAGCAGTTACGCGGGGCCGTTGGCCCAGTACTTC
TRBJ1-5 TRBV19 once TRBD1 CASSLRQGAMPQHF TGTGCCAGTAGTCTGAGACAGGGGGCTATGCCCCAGCATTTT
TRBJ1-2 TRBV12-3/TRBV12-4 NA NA CASTGQLSYGYTF TGTGCCAGCACTGGACAGCTAAGTTATGGCTACACCTTC
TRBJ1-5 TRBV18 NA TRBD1 CASSSGQVQPQHF TGTGCCAGCTCATCGGGACAGGTACAGCCCCAGCATTTT
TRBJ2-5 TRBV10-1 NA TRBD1 CASSESTGGSETQYF TGCGCCAGCAGTGAGTCGACAGGGGGCAGCGAGACCCAGTACTTC
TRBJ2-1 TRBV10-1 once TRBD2 CASSDAGAAKEQFF TGCGCCAGCAGTGATGCGGGAGCGGCTAAAGAGCAGTTCTTC
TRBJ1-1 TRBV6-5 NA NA CASRGGGNTEAFF TGTGCCAGCAGAGGGGGGGGGAACACTGAAGCTTTCTTT
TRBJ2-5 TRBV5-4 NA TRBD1 CASSLDRGQETQYF TGTGCCAGCAGTCTCGACAGGGGCCAAGAGACCCAGTACTTC
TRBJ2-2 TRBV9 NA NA CASSARSGGANTGELFF TGTGCCAGCAGCGCCCGATCCGGGGGAGCGAACACCGGGGAGCTGTTTTTT
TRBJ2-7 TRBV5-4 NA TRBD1 CASSLGGQVINEQYF TGTGCCAGCAGCTTGGGGGGACAGGTTATCAACGAGCAGTACTTC
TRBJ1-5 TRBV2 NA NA CASRTPPPNQPQHF TGTGCCAGCAGAACTCCACCCCCCAATCAGCCCCAGCATTTT
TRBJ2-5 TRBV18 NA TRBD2 CASSPTAGGPATQYF TGTGCCAGCTCACCAACAGCGGGGGGGCCAGCGACCCAGTACTTC
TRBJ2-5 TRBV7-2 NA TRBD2 CASSQGGSGGTSQYF TGTGCCAGCAGCCAAGGGGGTAGCGGGGGTACGTCCCAGTACTTC
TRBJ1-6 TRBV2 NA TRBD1 CASSYDRDSPLHF TGTGCCAGCAGTTATGACAGGGATTCACCCCTCCACTTT
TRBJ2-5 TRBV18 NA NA CASSFDRTQETQYF TGTGCCAGCTCATTCGACAGAACCCAAGAGACCCAGTACTTC
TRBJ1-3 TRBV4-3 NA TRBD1 CASSQDHRGSGNTIYF TGCGCCAGCAGCCAAGATCACAGGGGCTCTGGAAACACCATATATTTT
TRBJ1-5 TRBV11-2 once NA CASSLTGGWGQPQHF TGTGCCAGCAGCTTAACGGGGGGCTGGGGTCAGCCCCAGCATTTT
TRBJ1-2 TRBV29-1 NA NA CSVDHQIAGFYGYTF TGCAGCGTTGATCACCAAATCGCGGGGTTCTATGGCTACACCTTC
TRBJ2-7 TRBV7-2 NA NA CASSLSGQLYEQYF TGTGCCAGCAGCTTAAGCGGACAGCTCTACGAGCAGTACTTC
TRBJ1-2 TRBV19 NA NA CASSLNGGDGYTF TGTGCCAGTAGCCTAAACGGGGGGGATGGCTACACCTTC
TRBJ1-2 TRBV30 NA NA CAWSVRGRGNYGYTF TGTGCCTGGAGTGTACGAGGCAGGGGAAACTATGGCTACACCTTC
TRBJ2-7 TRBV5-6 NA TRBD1 CASSGTGHSYEQYF TGTGCCAGCAGCGGGACAGGGCACTCCTACGAGCAGTACTTC
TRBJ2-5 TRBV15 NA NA CATKSRVQETQYF TGTGCCACCAAGTCGAGGGTCCAAGAGACCCAGTACTTC
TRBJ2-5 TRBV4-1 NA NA CASSQEGGKTQYF TGCGCCAGCAGCCAAGAGGGGGGAAAGACCCAGTACTTC
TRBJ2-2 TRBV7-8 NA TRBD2 CASSSAPTSGRGAGELFF TGTGCCAGCAGCTCCGCACCGACTAGCGGGAGGGGGGCCGGGGAGCTGTTTTTT
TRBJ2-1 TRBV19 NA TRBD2 CASSTPSSGAYNEQFF TGTGCCAGTAGTACACCCTCTAGCGGGGCATACAATGAGCAGTTCTTC
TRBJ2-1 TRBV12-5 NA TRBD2 CASGLVATSGRSSGEQFF TGTGCTAGTGGTTTGGTTGCGACTAGCGGGAGGTCCAGCGGTGAGCAGTTCTTC
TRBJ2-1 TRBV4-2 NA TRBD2 CASSQGYNGGAGDEQFF TGTGCCAGCAGCCAAGGGTATAACGGGGGGGCCGGGGATGAGCAGTTCTTC
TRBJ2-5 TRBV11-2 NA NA CASSLLGETQYF TGTGCCAGCAGCCTCCTAGGAGAGACCCAGTACTTC
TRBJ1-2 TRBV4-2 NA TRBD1 CASSHEAATGNYGYTF TGTGCCAGCAGCCATGAGGCCGCGACAGGGAACTATGGCTACACCTTC
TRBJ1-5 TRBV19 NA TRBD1 CASTARDRDDQPQHF TGTGCCAGTACCGCCCGGGACAGGGACGATCAGCCCCAGCATTTT
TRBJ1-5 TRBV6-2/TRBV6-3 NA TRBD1 CASSYSGYGLAQGDDQPQHF TGTGCCAGCAGTTACTCAGGGTATGGTCTGGCACAGGGGGATGATCAGCCCCAGCATTTT
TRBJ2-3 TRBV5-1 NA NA CASSSSQPRTDTQYF TGCGCCAGCAGCTCGAGCCAGCCCAGGACAGATACGCAGTATTTT
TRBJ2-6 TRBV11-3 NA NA CASSFRDSSSGANVLTF TGTGCCAGCAGCTTCCGGGACTCCTCGTCCGGGGCCAACGTCCTGACTTTC
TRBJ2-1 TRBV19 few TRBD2 CASSPPSGGGARDEQFF TGTGCCAGTAGTCCCCCCAGCGGCGGGGGGGCCCGAGATGAGCAGTTCTTC
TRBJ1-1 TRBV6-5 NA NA CASSGNREGSEAFF TGTGCCAGCAGCGGAAACAGGGAGGGTTCCGAAGCTTTCTTT
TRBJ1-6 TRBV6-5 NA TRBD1 CASSSLGNRGLHHF TGTGCCAGCAGCTCCCTCGGGAACAGGGGGCTACACCACTTT
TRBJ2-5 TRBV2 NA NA CASRVVQETQYF TGTGCCAGCAGAGTAGTCCAAGAGACCCAGTACTTC
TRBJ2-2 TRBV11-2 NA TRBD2 CASSLDSGRYTGELFF TGTGCCAGCAGCTTAGATAGCGGGAGATATACCGGGGAGCTGTTTTTT
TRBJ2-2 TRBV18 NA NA CASSPAQNTGELFF TGTGCCAGCTCACCTGCGCAGAACACCGGGGAGCTGTTTTTT
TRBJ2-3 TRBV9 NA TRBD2 CASSVEAGGRADTQYF TGTGCCAGCAGCGTTGAAGCGGGAGGGAGGGCAGATACGCAGTATTTT